This T cell receptor (beta chain) was captured by sequencing in a study of cytomegalovirus exposure and HLA in healthy donors. This clone was counted between two and nine times. Its antigen is still unknown. The PCR had 60 Vbeta and 13 Jbeta primers. Only in-frame clones appear in the TCRdb table, and some are missing; sequencing was by immunoSEQ multiplex PCR. The table has roughly 100,000 clones, 75% seen once. Overall study results and limits: As immune exposure information, only CMV serostatus was available. Of the V segments, some could not be distinguished, including TRBV6-2 and TRBV6-3, and were excluded. TCR beta chains numbering 150 to 200 were designated cytomegalovirus-associated.

V trimming: 3 bases; J trimming: 4 bases; junction bases outside the gene matches: 8. The CDR3 is made up of 17 amino acids. Germline V gene lookup returns CDR1 MNHEY and CDR2 SMNVEV (reference sequence). Sequencing was done on a sample of PBMCs. This sequence was found in a middle-aged man in good health and CMV-seronegative. This chain joins TRBV27 and TRBJ2-3, with 12 bases aligning to TRBD2. The CDR3 spells CASSLGGLAGSADTQYF. Here the CDR3 DNA reads TGTGCCAGCAGTTTGGGTGGACTAGCGGGGTCGGCAGATACGCAGTATTTT.